The present T cell receptor beta chain was sequenced within a study of CD8+ T cells in alopecia areata. Treatment noted: oral pan-JAK inhibitor, 5-10 mg twice daily. V lost 4 bases, J lost 2 bases, and 11 bases lay in between. The CDR3 covers 13 residues. Germline V CDR1 and CDR2: SQVTM, ANQGSEA. It was cDNA, reverse transcribed from extracted RNA, that served as the sequencing template. Method: immunoSEQ multiplex PCR; TCRdb's copy keeps in-frame clones and lacks some. The table has some 170,000 clones, approximately 52% seen once. The sample consisted of CD4+ T cells sorted from blood, taken at approximately week 60, from a patient treated with tofacitinib. The receptor's source is a human donor with alopecia areata. The J gene is TRBJ1-2, the V gene TRBV29-1; D uncertain. CDR3 nucleotide sequence: TGCAGCGTTGGATCAGGCGGCAACTATGGCTACACCTTC. It yields the protein CSVGSGGNYGYTF.